The source of this T cell receptor (beta chain) is a study of T cells in Graves' hyperthyroidism and ophthalmopathy. Study as a whole: Blood was drawn when the patient was first diagnosed and still untreated. Overall study findings and caveats: Blood also held most thyroid clonotypes expanded beyond 0.001.

This CDR3 comprises 13 residues. V gave up 5 bases and J gave up 8 bases; unmatched junction bases: 7. Germline V gene data show CDR1 as MNHNS and CDR2 as SASEGT. From RNA transcripts, TCR beta CDR3 regions were amplified. The HTBI primer set served for first-round RT-PCR of the TCR CDR3. Using its own MiXCR run on the multiplex PCR reads, TCRdb lists one record per CDR3 protein. Of about 610,000 distinct CDR3 sequences detected, roughly 14% appear once; the ten largest clones hold over 3.5%. On this clonotype: Its target is not known.

Enrolled ophthalmopathy patients presented with a Clinical Activity Score of at least 3, a NOSPECS grade of at least 4, and disease duration under 3 months. Exclusion followed for patients with uncontrolled infection, other autoimmune disease, pregnancy or lactation. The chain joins TRBV6-1 to TRBJ1-2, with 8 bases fitting TRBD1. Specimen: blood. This clonotype was sampled from a woman between 40 and 55 years old with Graves' ophthalmopathy. Here the CDR3 DNA reads TGTGCCAGCAGTCTGACAGGGGTAGCGGGCTACACCTTC. This encodes CASSLTGVAGYTF.